This entry lists 27 T cell receptor beta chains sequenced from one sample in a study of T cell repertoires in cytomegalovirus infection. Antigens of these TCRs are unknown. Each CDR3 protein is one row after TCRdb ran MiXCR on the reads. In the table there are 340,000 or so distinct CDR3 sequences, roughly 25% of which are singletons. The material sequenced was cultured PBMCs, taken from culture after CMV antigen stimulation. These receptors were collected from a human donor in good health (CMV status not recorded). Some clones in this sample may be carry-over from other donors' samples.

This chain uses TRBV30 with TRBJ2-5; D not certain. Trimming removed 4 bases from V and 3 bases from J, with 12 bases in between. Germline values: CDR1 GTSNPN, CDR2 SVGIG (reference sequence). This CDR3 spans 13 amino acids. The CDR3 sequence is CAWNRGRKETQYF. DNA for the CDR3: TGTGCCTGGAATCGTGGTCGAAAAGAGACCCAGTACTTC.

V and J are TRBV27 and TRBJ2-1; TRBD2 matches at 7 bases. This CDR3 has 14 residues. Germline assignment: CDR1 MNHEY and CDR2 SMNVEV (reference sequence). The ends lost 6 bases at V and 6 bases at J; junction bases unmatched: 8. The CDR3 is CASSRTRGVNEQFF. The CDR3 bases are TGTGCCAGCAGCCGGACTAGGGGAGTCAATGAGCAGTTCTTC.

J is TRBJ2-1 and V is TRBV7-2; tentative D call: TRBD1 (5 bases). CDR1 SGHTA and CDR2 FQGNSA come from the germline V gene. V was clipped by 2 bases and J by 2 bases, with 10 bases between them. The CDR3 totals 15 residues. The CDR3 DNA is TGTGCCAGCAGCTTATCGGCAGGGACCTACAATGAGCAGTTCTTC. It translates to CASSLSAGTYNEQFF.

There are many counts of this clonotype. Here the CDR3 reads CASSSYRAVKFF. The CDR3 nucleotides read TGTGCCAGCAGTTCCTACAGAGCTGTGAAGTTCTTC. V and J are TRBV6-2 or TRBV6-3 and TRBJ2-1; no definite D call. This CDR3 is built from 12 residues. The germline V and J ends were trimmed by 4 bases and 14 bases, with 15 bases remaining between them. The germline gives CDR1 MNHEY, CDR2 SVGEGT.

V and J are TRBV27 and TRBJ1-2; D uncertain. Germline assignment: CDR1 MNHEY and CDR2 SMNVEV (reference sequence). The CDR3 covers 17 residues. Between the trimmed V and J ends, which lost 3 bases and 6 bases, there was a span of 23 bases. The CDR3 sequence: CASSLLGGSGPGNGYTF. As DNA, the CDR3 is TGTGCCAGCAGTTTGTTAGGAGGGTCAGGCCCTGGGAATGGCTACACCTTC.

This clonotype was observed a handful of times. The chain employs TRBV10-3 and TRBJ2-7; TRBD2 matches at 15 bases. The CDR3 loop spans 17 amino acids. The germline V gene has CDR1 ENHRY and CDR2 SYGVKD. Trimming cost V 8 bases and J 2 bases; bases outside gene matches: 10. The CDR3 nucleotides are TGTGCCATCTCTGAGGGACTAGCGGGAGGCCTCGCCTACGAGCAGTACTTC. This codes for CAISEGLAGGLAYEQYF.

This clonotype has more than one count but fewer than ten. This chain uses TRBV29-1 with TRBJ2-1; D is uncertain. The CDR3 runs to 14 residues. Deletions cut 4 bases from V and 5 bases from J, with 15 bases between. Germline V CDR1 and CDR2: SQVTM, ANQGSEA. CDR3 residues: CSVARTEHNNEQFF. DNA of the CDR3: TGCAGCGTTGCTCGAACAGAGCATAACAATGAGCAGTTCTTC.

This clonotype has a handful of counts. The chain recombines TRBV9 with TRBJ1-6, with D perhaps matching TRBD1 (6 bases). V lost 4 bases to trimming and J lost 6 bases, with 20 bases between them. CDR3 size: 17 residues. Germline V gene lookup returns CDR1 SGDLS and CDR2 YYNGEE. CDR3 amino acids: CASSSRDTRLFNSPLHF. The CDR3 bases are TGTGCCAGCAGCTCCCGGGACACCAGGCTATTTAATTCACCCCTCCACTTT.

CDR3 residues: CASSYFRLSGANVLTF. In DNA form, the CDR3 reads TGTGCCAGCAGTTACTTCCGCCTCTCTGGGGCCAACGTCCTGACTTTC. This chain connects TRBV6-6 to TRBJ2-6; no clear D gene. Germline CDR1 reads MNHNY; CDR2 reads SVGAGI (reference sequence). The CDR3 is 16 amino acids. The V gene lost 1 base and the J gene lost 0 bases, with 7 bases spanning the gap.

The chain uses TRBV4-3 and TRBJ1-5; a possible D gene is TRBD1 (5 bases). V shed 4 bases and J shed 2 bases, with 18 bases lying between them. This CDR3 is 17 amino acids long. Germline-derived CDR1 and CDR2 are LGHNA and YSLEER. The CDR3 spells CASSPHSPGQGNQPQHF. The CDR3, as DNA: TGCGCCAGCAGCCCCCACTCGCCGGGGCAGGGCAATCAGCCCCAGCATTTT.

This sequence joins TRBV29-1 and TRBJ2-3; D remains ambiguous. The CDR3 loop spans 10 amino acids. Between the trimmed V and J ends, which lost 3 bases and 6 bases, there was a span of 4 bases. Per the germline V gene, CDR1 is SQVTM and CDR2 is ANQGSEA. The DNA of the CDR3 is TGCAGCGTTGAGGCGGATACGCAGTATTTT. The encoded protein is CSVEADTQYF.

As regards this clonotype: Because it lacks the conserved phenylalanine or tryptophan at the end, this CDR3 is likely a read error. Because the CDR3's place on the DNA is in doubt, the DNA is left out and the CDR3 is given as listed by TCRdb. The chain couples TRBV14 to TRBJ2-1; TRBD2, as called in the table, went unchecked against the DNA. The length of the CDR3 is 14 amino acids, counting both ends. Germline CDR1 reads SGHDN; CDR2 reads FVKESK. The CDR3 loop reads CASRLRDYDEPLFL.

This clonotype has only a few counts. The chain recombines TRBV6-1 with TRBJ2-3, with D maybe TRBD2 (6 bases). Trimming cost V 2 bases and J 1 base, with 10 bases left between them. Germline assignment: CDR1 MNHNS and CDR2 SASEGT. CDR3 length equals 15 residues. The CDR3 loop reads CASSEYVAGTDTQYF. In nucleotides, the CDR3 is TGTGCCAGCAGTGAATATGTAGCGGGCACAGATACGCAGTATTTT.

This chain joins TRBV28 and TRBJ2-7; maybe TRBD2 (6 bases). CDR1 is MDHEN and CDR2 is SYDVKM in the germline V gene. The CDR3 sequence is 12 residues long. V was trimmed by 6 bases and J by 5 bases, leaving 11 bases between them. The CDR3 spells CASRGGVDEQYF. The DNA of the CDR3 is TGTGCCAGCAGGGGCGGGGTTGACGAGCAGTACTTC.

The chain couples TRBV20-1 to TRBJ1-4; D gene uncertain. There are 13 residues in the CDR3. CDR1 DFQATT and CDR2 SNEGSKA come from the germline V gene (reference sequence). Trimming took 3 bases from V and 0 from J, leaving 5 bases between them. This CDR3 reads CSASNATNEKLFF. For the CDR3, the DNA is TGCAGTGCTAGTAACGCAACTAATGAAAAACTGTTTTTT.

This chain joins TRBV20-1 and TRBJ2-5; 9 bases are shared with TRBD2. Per the germline V gene, CDR1 is DFQATT and CDR2 is SNEGSKA (reference sequence). This CDR3 is 15 amino acids long. Trimming took 6 bases from V and 1 from J; bases not matched to a gene: 9. The CDR3 nucleotides are TGCAGTGCGCGGAGGCGGGAGGGTTCCCAAGAGACCCAGTACTTC. Translation gives CSARRREGSQETQYF.

The J gene is TRBJ1-2, the V gene TRBV19, with TRBD1 matching 9 bases. CDR3 length: 18 amino acids. Unmatched junction bases numbered 13, after V lost 3 bases and J lost 2 bases. Germline V CDR1 and CDR2: LNHDA, SQIVND (reference sequence). The CDR3 here is CASSILPGTGSTNYGYTF. CDR3 sequence (DNA): TGTGCCAGTAGTATCCTCCCGGGGACAGGGAGCACCAACTATGGCTACACCTTC.

On this clonotype itself: A much more abundant neighbour one base away suggests this may be a read error. This chain connects TRBV7-2 to TRBJ1-6; D gene ambiguous. This CDR3 is 13 amino acids long. CDR1 is SGHTA, CDR2 FQGNSA, per germline. The CDR3 DNA reads as TGTGTCAGCAGCCCCAGACCTAATTCACCCCTCCACTTT. It encodes CVSSPRPNSPLHF.

This clonotype was picked up a small number of times. The chain carries TRBV5-6 and TRBJ2-7, with TRBD2 identical over 7 bases. Germline V gene sequence: CDR1 SGHDT, CDR2 YYEEEE. J lost 5 bases, V lost 0 bases, and 11 bases had no gene match. This CDR3 comprises 16 residues. CDR3 bases: TGTGCCAGCAGCTTGGCCGGACGCCCGGGAGGCGACGAGCAGTACTTC. Its protein product is CASSLAGRPGGDEQYF. The variable domain in full, completed from reference TRBV5-6 and TRBJ2-7, reads DAGVTQSPTHLIKTRGQQVTLRCSPKSGHDTVSWYQQALGQGPQFIFQYYEEEERQRGNFPDRFSGHQFPNYSSELNVNALLLGDSALYLCASSLAGRPGGDEQYFGPGTRLTVT.

This clonotype has at least ten counts. This chain links TRBV7-8 with TRBJ2-1; perhaps TRBD1 as D (5 bases). The CDR3 is 15 residues long. Germline V gene lookup returns CDR1 SGHVS and CDR2 FQNEAQ. Trimming removed 3 bases at V and 2 bases at J, with 11 bases between. The CDR3 nucleotides are TGTGCCAGCAGCTTGCTCAGGGCGGCCTACAATGAGCAGTTCTTC. Encoded protein: CASSLLRAAYNEQFF.

The J gene is TRBJ2-3, the V gene TRBV7-2, with 7 positions matching TRBD2. CDR3 size: 15 residues. CDR1 and CDR2 (germline): SGHTA, FQGNSA. V lost 3 bases, J lost 4 bases, and 7 bases stayed unmatched. This CDR3 is CASSFGGGRPDTQYF. CDR3 nucleotides: TGTGCCAGCAGCTTCGGGGGAGGGAGACCAGATACGCAGTATTTT.

The chain carries TRBV15 and TRBJ2-3; 9 bases agree with TRBD2. The CDR3 runs to 13 residues. Trimming removed 1 base from V and 14 bases from J; junction bases left unmatched: 7. CDR1 is LNHNV, CDR2 YYDKDF, per germline (reference sequence). CDR3 amino acids: CATSRGASGIGYF. The CDR3 region has the DNA TGTGCCACCAGCAGAGGGGCTAGCGGGATAGGGTATTTT.

This clonotype was detected a few times. The chain carries TRBV19 and TRBJ2-5, with D possibly TRBD2 on 6 matching bases. The CDR3 loop spans 16 amino acids. Germline-derived CDR1 and CDR2 are LNHDA and SQIVND (reference sequence). Between the trimmed V and J ends, which lost 2 bases and 5 bases, there was a span of 18 bases. The DNA for the CDR3 is TGTGCCAGTAGTATAAGGGGTAGCGGTAGCCGGGAGACCCAGTACTTC. It translates to CASSIRGSGSRETQYF.

This clonotype was seen a few times. This sequence joins TRBV27 and TRBJ2-7, with 10 nucleotides matching TRBD1. Per the germline V gene, CDR1 is MNHEY and CDR2 is SMNVEV (reference sequence). V was pared by 4 bases and J by 2 bases, with 5 bases of the junction left unmatched. The CDR3 consists of 15 residues. The CDR3 is CASSSGTGVTYEQYV. The CDR3 DNA follows: TGTGCCAGCAGTTCTGGGACAGGGGTAACCTACGAGCAGTACGTC.

The chain joins TRBV11-3 to TRBJ1-4, with D hard to call. This CDR3 has 16 amino acids. V lost 5 bases to trimming and J lost 0 bases, with 13 bases between them. The germline gives CDR1 SGHNT, CDR2 YENEEA. The CDR3 nucleotides read TGTGCCAGCAGCGGTGACGGGTCCGCAACTAATGAAAAACTGTTTTTT. Translation gives CASSGDGSATNEKLFF.

This clonotype was recorded a few times. This chain connects TRBV4-1 to TRBJ2-3, with 15 positions matching TRBD2. From germline, CDR1 is MGHRA and CDR2 YSYEKL. The junction had 7 bases not matched to a gene; V was cut back by 0 bases and J by 3 bases. The CDR3 is 19 residues long. This chain's CDR3 is CASSQDPKGLAGGTDTQYF. As DNA, the CDR3 is TGCGCCAGCAGCCAAGATCCAAAGGGACTAGCGGGAGGAACAGATACGCAGTATTTT.

This clonotype showed up many times. This sequence joins TRBV7-2 and TRBJ1-2; no definite D call. V lost 5 bases, J lost 8 bases, and 15 bases lay in between. Germline V gene data show CDR1 as SGHTA and CDR2 as FQGNSA. The CDR3 consists of 13 residues. The CDR3 is CASSPLYSEGYTF. CDR3 nucleotides: TGTGCCAGCAGCCCCTTGTATTCGGAAGGCTACACCTTC.